The 24 T cell receptor beta chains reported below all come from one sample, sequenced in a study of cytomegalovirus exposure and HLA in healthy donors (dated by TCRdb to 2016 to 2017). Library generation was performed with the immunoSEQ multiplex PCR assay. For the multiplex PCR, a mixture combining 60 forward primers for TCR Vbeta segments and 13 reverse primers for TCR Jbeta segments was used. The table was pulled from immuneACCESS by TCRdb, which kept in-frame rearrangements only. Such tables lose some clones; where checked, under half of the loss comes from unresolved V genes, and the rest has no known cause. For this sample there are about 190,000 clones; around 87% appear just once. Of the sample, 1% to 1.5% is held by the ten largest clones. Sequences were obtained from PBMCs. The source is a man aged 25 to 45 in good health and CMV-seronegative.

The chain joins TRBV27 to TRBJ2-7, with TRBD1 as a possible D gene (5 bases). Per the germline V gene, CDR1 is MNHEY and CDR2 is SMNVEV (reference sequence). The V end lost 3 bases, the J end lost 9 bases, and 12 bases lay between the germline ends. The CDR3 consists of 12 residues. The CDR3 bases are TGTGCCAGCAGTTTTTGGGGCGACGCGCAGTACTTC. Protein sequence: CASSFWGDAQYF.

This clone was picked up one time. V gene TRBV6-6 combines with J gene TRBJ2-7; possible D gene TRBD2, 5 bases. V gave up 0 bases and J gave up 0 bases, with 9 bases separating them. The CDR3 totals 15 residues. Germline V gene data show CDR1 as MNHNY and CDR2 as SVGAGI (reference sequence). This CDR3 reads CASSYSGSVSYEQYF. Here the CDR3 DNA reads TGTGCCAGCAGTTACTCAGGGAGTGTCTCCTACGAGCAGTACTTC.

This clone is a singleton in its sample. CDR3 sequence (DNA): TGTGCCAGCCTGGGTCGCAGGGAAGGGGCCCAGTACTTC. As protein: CASLGRREGAQYF. The chain couples TRBV5-6 to TRBJ2-5; TRBD1 might be the D (5 bases). The germline gives CDR1 SGHDT, CDR2 YYEEEE. Trimming removed 7 bases from V and 9 bases from J, with 19 bases in between. The CDR3 is 13 amino acids. The whole variable domain, filled in from reference TRBV5-6 and TRBJ2-5, reads DAGVTQSPTHLIKTRGQQVTLRCSPKSGHDTVSWYQQALGQGPQFIFQYYEEEERQRGNFPDRFSGHQFPNYSSELNVNALLLGDSALYLCASLGRREGAQYFGPGTRLLVL.

By its share, this clone is medium-sized. The rearrangement links TRBV7-9 to TRBJ2-2; D possibly corresponds to TRBD2 (5 bases). There are 13 residues in the CDR3. Trimming shortened V by 4 bases and J by 3 bases, and 6 bases separated the two germline ends. CDR1 SEHNR and CDR2 FQNEAQ come from the germline V gene (reference sequence). CDR3 nucleotides: TGTGCCAGCAGCTGGACTGACACCGGGGAGCTGTTTTTT. Translation gives CASSWTDTGELFF.

The chain joins TRBV27 to TRBJ1-1; D is possibly TRBD1 (5 bases). V was trimmed by 0 bases and J by 4 bases, leaving 9 bases between them. Germline CDR1 reads MNHEY; CDR2 reads SMNVEV (reference sequence). The CDR3 is made up of 14 amino acids. The CDR3: CASSLSGGGTEAFF. The CDR3 DNA sequence: TGTGCCAGCAGTTTATCCGGGGGAGGCACTGAAGCTTTCTTT.

Concerning this clone: The junction departs from the called germline gene at one end, perhaps through a read error. The chain links TRBV7-9 to TRBJ1-6; D gene uncertain. The CDR3 runs to 16 residues. Looked up from germline, CDR1 is SEHNR and CDR2 is FQNEAQ (reference sequence). This chain's CDR3 is CSSSLESRAYNSPLHF. Written as DNA, the CDR3 is TGTTCCAGCAGCCTAGAATCTCGGGCCTATAATTCACCCCTCCACTTT. The full variable domain, in which reference TRBV7-9 and TRBJ1-6 provide the parts outside the CDR3, is DTGVSQNPRHKITKRGQNVTFRCDPISEHNRLYWYRQTLGQGPEFLTYFQNEAQLEKSRLLSDRFSAERPKGSFSTLEIQRTEQGDSAMYLCSSSLESRAYNSPLHFGNGTRLTVT.

The rearrangement joins TRBV19 to TRBJ1-6; 8 bases are shared with TRBD1. Germline-derived CDR1 and CDR2 are LNHDA and SQIVND (reference sequence). The CDR3 is 17 residues long. Losses at the gene ends were 3 bases for V and 7 bases for J; bases not matched to a gene: 11. CDR3 region: CASSIGTGPDPNSPLHF. Written as DNA, the CDR3 is TGTGCCAGTAGTATTGGGACAGGCCCTGACCCGAATTCACCCCTCCACTTT. The whole variable domain, remainder taken from reference TRBV19 and TRBJ1-6, is DGGITQSPKYLFRKEGQNVTLSCEQNLNHDAMYWYRQDPGQGLRLIYYSQIVNDFQKGDIAEGYSVSREKKESFPLTVTSAQKNPTAFYLCASSIGTGPDPNSPLHFGNGTRLTVT.

This chain uses TRBV4-2 with TRBJ1-1; D might be TRBD1 (5 bases). The length of the CDR3 is 15 residues. Germline lookup yields CDR1 LGHNA and CDR2 YNFKEQ. The V end lost 0 bases, the J end lost 0 bases, and 8 bases lay between the germline ends. The CDR3 region is CASSQEDTMNTEAFF. CDR3 nucleotide sequence: TGTGCCAGCAGCCAAGAGGACACGATGAACACTGAAGCTTTCTTT.

The J gene is TRBJ2-6, the V gene TRBV7-9; a weak D match, TRBD2 (5 bases). Deletions cut 10 bases from V and 1 base from J, with 23 bases between. The germline gives CDR1 SEHNR, CDR2 FQNEAQ (reference sequence). The CDR3 sequence is 18 residues long. Here the CDR3 reads CATKRAAYTSSGANVLTF. In DNA form, the CDR3 reads TGTGCCACAAAGAGGGCAGCTTATACCTCATCTGGGGCCAACGTCCTGACTTTC.

In its sample, this clone was seen a few times. The V call is TRBV11-2, the J call TRBJ1-4, with 7 positions matching TRBD1. The CDR3 loop spans 13 amino acids. Per germline, CDR1 SGHAT and CDR2 FQNNGV. Trimming took 10 bases from V and 8 from J; bases not matched to a gene: 10. CDR3 nucleotides: TGTGCCACCGGCAGGGGGAACCGGGAAAAACTGTTTTTT. Protein sequence: CATGRGNREKLFF.

The chain couples TRBV28 to TRBJ2-1, with 11 bases lining up with TRBD2. Germline V lookup: CDR1 MDHEN, CDR2 SYDVKM. The CDR3 is 17 residues long. The junction had 7 bases not matched to a gene; V was cut back by 1 base and J by 5 bases. CDR3 nucleotides: TGTGCCAGCAGTTTATTGTCACTAGCGGGGGTACACAATGAGCAGTTCTTC. Its translation: CASSLLSLAGVHNEQFF.

The chain joins TRBV6-1 to TRBJ2-7; 7 bases are shared with TRBD1. Per the germline V gene, CDR1 is MNHNS and CDR2 is SASEGT. The CDR3 runs to 13 residues. After removal of 10 bases from V and 0 bases from J, the junction contained 6 bases not matched to a gene. The CDR3, as DNA: TGTGCCATCTTGGACAGGTTCTCCTACGAGCAGTACTTC. It encodes CAILDRFSYEQYF.

The rearrangement joins TRBV19 to TRBJ1-3; D ambiguous. V was pared by 5 bases and J by 4 bases, with 12 bases between. Germline lookup yields CDR1 LNHDA and CDR2 SQIVND (reference sequence). The CDR3 is 14 residues long. Written as DNA, the CDR3 is TGTGCCAGTAGTTTCGGGAGTTCGGGAAACACCATATATTTT. It encodes CASSFGSSGNTIYF.

The DNA of the CDR3 is TGTGCCAGTACCCCCCGCAGGGAATCTCAGCCCCAGCATTTT. Amino acids: CASTPRRESQPQHF. The J gene is TRBJ1-5, the V gene TRBV19, with a weak D call TRBD1 (5 bases). Germline V gene sequence: CDR1 LNHDA, CDR2 SQIVND (reference sequence). V was clipped by 7 bases and J by 6 bases, with 16 bases between them. The CDR3 spans 14 residues.

This clone was observed once. This sequence joins TRBV27 and TRBJ2-2, with no clear D. Trimming removed 0 bases at V and 4 bases at J, with 12 bases between. The CDR3 spans 16 residues. Germline V gene data show CDR1 as MNHEY and CDR2 as SMNVEV (reference sequence). The CDR3 DNA is TGTGCCAGCAGTTTATCCTCAATCCGAGGCACCGGGGAGCTGTTTTTT. Its protein is CASSLSSIRGTGELFF.

This sequence joins TRBV19 and TRBJ2-1; tentative D call: TRBD2 (6 bases). The ends were cut back, 6 bases at V and 6 bases at J, with 12 bases in the middle. This CDR3 contains 13 residues. Germline CDR1 is LNHDA and CDR2 is SQIVND (reference sequence). CDR3 residues: CASRQTAGNEQFF. The CDR3 DNA follows: TGTGCCAGTAGACAAACAGCGGGCAATGAGCAGTTCTTC.

Here the CDR3 DNA reads TGTGCCAGCAGCCAAACCGGGACAGTGGAAGGGCCCCAGCATTTT. Translated, it gives CASSQTGTVEGPQHF. The chain couples TRBV4-2 to TRBJ1-5; 7 bases line up with TRBD1. Losses at the gene ends were 2 bases for V and 9 bases for J; bases not matched to a gene: 10. The CDR3 runs to 15 residues. Germline V gene data show CDR1 as LGHNA and CDR2 as YNFKEQ.

This sequence joins TRBV10-3 and TRBJ2-1; 8 bases are a match to TRBD1. The CDR3 totals 12 residues. Germline trimming cut 8 bases from V and 6 bases from J; bases unmatched to any gene: 3. Per the germline V gene, CDR1 is ENHRY and CDR2 is SYGVKD. CDR3 coding DNA: TGTGCCATCGGACAGGGAGGCAATGAGCAGTTCTTC. Translated: CAIGQGGNEQFF.

The V and J genes are TRBV7-9 and TRBJ1-2; possible D gene TRBD1, 5 bases. V was clipped by 3 bases and J by 3 bases, with 17 bases between them. Germline lookup yields CDR1 SEHNR and CDR2 FQNEAQ (reference sequence). The CDR3 is 16 residues long. CDR3 region: CASSLIGIRGDYGYTF. In DNA form, the CDR3 reads TGTGCCAGCAGCTTGATCGGGATTCGGGGGGACTATGGCTACACCTTC.

V usage is TRBV10-2 and J usage is TRBJ1-2; tentatively, D is TRBD1 (5 bases). This CDR3 has 11 amino acids. Trimming removed 6 bases from V and 4 bases from J, with 6 bases in between. The germline gives CDR1 WSHSY, CDR2 SAAADI. The CDR3 DNA is TGCGCCAGCAGCGACAGCTATGGCTACACCTTC. Translating it yields CASSDSYGYTF.

The chain joins TRBV6-5 to TRBJ2-3, with TRBD2 as a possible D gene (5 bases). Germline V gives CDR1 MNHEY, CDR2 SVGAGI. The CDR3 contains 15 residues. The V gene lost 8 bases and the J gene lost 1 base, with 16 bases spanning the gap. This chain's CDR3 is CASGRAAQGTDTQYF. In nucleotides, the CDR3 is TGTGCCAGCGGCCGAGCGGCCCAGGGCACAGATACGCAGTATTTT.

This chain links TRBV29-1 with TRBJ1-2; 7 bases map to TRBD1. Germline V gives CDR1 SQVTM, CDR2 ANQGSEA. J lost 8 bases, V lost 8 bases, and 5 bases had no gene match. The CDR3 spans 10 residues. This CDR3 reads CSLDRDGYTF. The CDR3 coding sequence is TGCAGCCTCGACAGGGACGGCTACACCTTC. The variable domain in full, completed from reference TRBV29-1 and TRBJ1-2, reads SAVISQKPSRDICQRGTSLTIQCQVDSQVTMMFWYRQQPGQSLTLIATANQGSEATYESGFVIDKFPISRPNLTFSTLTVSNMSPEDSSIYLCSLDRDGYTFGSGTRLTVV.

This chain connects TRBV5-1 to TRBJ1-4; D is unclear. Germline lookup yields CDR1 SGHRS and CDR2 YFSETQ. The CDR3 loop spans 18 amino acids. V lost 0 bases, J lost 3 bases, and 18 bases lay in between. The CDR3 nucleotides read TGCGCCAGCAGCTTGGCCCGGTCCGCCGACGACTCTAATGAAAAACTGTTTTTT. This codes for CASSLARSADDSNEKLFF.

The chain uses TRBV21-1 and TRBJ2-3; the D call TRBD2 from the table was never checked on the DNA. TRBV21-1 is recorded as a pseudogene. The CDR3 has 15 amino acids. CDR3 sequence (DNA): TGTGCCAGCAGCAAATGGTCGGTTAGCACAGATACGCAGTATTTT. Residues: CASSKWSVSTDTQYF.